The 2 T cell receptor beta chains below come from one sample, sequenced in a study of blood T cell repertoires in COVID-19. The data were produced by immunoSEQ multiplex PCR, yet TCRdb's version contains in-frame clones alone and is incomplete. The sample has 65,000 to 100,000 clones, nearly 90% seen once. The specimen was peripheral blood. These receptor sequences come from a man in his fifties or sixties with acute or convalescent COVID-19.

V and J are TRBV29-1 and TRBJ2-3; 12 nucleotides agree with TRBD2. This CDR3 contains 13 residues. In germline, CDR1 is SQVTM, CDR2 ANQGSEA. J gave up 7 bases and V 2 bases, and 1 base lay outside the gene matches. CDR3 DNA sequence: TGCAGCGTTGAAACTAGCGGGGGGAATACGCAGTATTTT. Translated: CSVETSGGNTQYF.

This clone occurred once. This chain connects TRBV30 to TRBJ1-2; 9 bases align to TRBD1. The CDR3 is made up of 15 amino acids. CDR1 is GTSNPN, CDR2 SVGIG, per germline (reference sequence). The V gene end was trimmed by 3 bases and the J gene end by 4 bases; junction bases not matched to a gene: 9. This CDR3 is CAWRYRDRELYGYTF. DNA of the CDR3: TGTGCCTGGAGGTATAGGGACAGGGAACTCTATGGCTACACCTTC.